The sequence of this T cell receptor (beta chain) was determined in a study of blood T cell repertoires in COVID-19. Looking at the study overall: Researchers got acute and convalescent COVID-19 samples from the United States, Italy and Spain. From T cells, B-cell-depleted T cells, or PBMCs came the material, which was cDNA or gDNA.

Recruited during active infection, patients (from Seattle) were subsequently followed longitudinally. CDR3 length equals 17 residues. Trimming stripped 1 base from V and 7 bases from J, with 19 bases between. The V gene's germline CDR1 is ENHRY and CDR2 SYGVKD. Original processing notes: From reference gene primer amplification, estimates of nucleated cell counts were derived. Sequenced by immunoSEQ multiplex PCR; TCRdb stores in-frame clones only, minus some. V, J and clone size are taken as reported in that table, and D and trimming were inferred from the DNA itself. Of over 250,000 clones listed, 91% were seen once; the top ten hold about 2.5%.

The TCR comes from a person under 35 with COVID-19, enrolled during active disease. Material: peripheral blood. The chain carries TRBV10-3 and TRBJ1-4; D is perhaps TRBD1 (5 bases). The CDR3 is CAISEFYGRGDGEKLFF. The DNA of the CDR3 is TGTGCCATCAGTGAGTTCTACGGACGGGGGGACGGTGAAAAACTGTTTTTT.